The 4 T cell receptor beta chains in this list originate from one sample, sequenced in a study of cytomegalovirus exposure and HLA in healthy donors. The primer mix had 60 Vbeta and 13 Jbeta primers. Using immunoSEQ multiplex PCR, the repertoire was profiled, and TCRdb retains in-frame clones only, with some absent. This sample's table reports 30,000 to 40,000 clones. Sequencing used PBMCs. The receptors derive from a middle-aged woman in good health and CMV-seropositive.

The rearrangement uses TRBV7-6 and TRBJ1-3; 7 nucleotides align to TRBD1. The CDR3 loop spans 15 amino acids. Germline lookup yields CDR1 SGHVS and CDR2 FNYEAQ. Trimming took 5 bases from V and 4 from J; bases not matched to a gene: 8. CDR3 DNA: TGTGCCAGCAGCGACAGGGCTGGTGCAGGAAACACCATATATTTT. It specifies CASSDRAGAGNTIYF.

The CDR3 coding sequence is TGTGCCAGCAGTCCGCCGGGACTAGCGGGGACTTTCGGGCAGTACTTC. This sequence encodes CASSPPGLAGTFGQYF. The rearrangement joins TRBV28 to TRBJ2-7; 13 nucleotides line up with TRBD2. The germline gives CDR1 MDHEN, CDR2 SYDVKM. After removal of 5 bases from V and 9 bases from J, the junction contained 13 bases not matched to a gene. The length of the CDR3 is 16 residues.

The J gene is TRBJ2-7, the V gene TRBV28; 11 bases are a match to TRBD1. The V segment lost 2 bases and the J segment 4 bases; nucleotides outside the gene matches: 1. Germline CDR1 reads MDHEN; CDR2 reads SYDVKM. This CDR3 is 14 amino acids long. The CDR3: CASSLGQGAYEQYF. The DNA of the CDR3 is TGTGCCAGCAGTTTAGGACAGGGGGCATACGAGCAGTACTTC.

The CDR3 bases are TGCAGCGCCCAGGGACAGGCGAACACTGAAGCTTTCTTT. This encodes CSAQGQANTEAFF. The chain carries TRBV29-1 and TRBJ1-1; TRBD1 matches at 8 bases. Trimming at V came to 7 bases and at J to 1 base, leaving 5 bases not matched to a gene. The CDR3 loop spans 13 amino acids. Germline lookup yields CDR1 SQVTM and CDR2 ANQGSEA.